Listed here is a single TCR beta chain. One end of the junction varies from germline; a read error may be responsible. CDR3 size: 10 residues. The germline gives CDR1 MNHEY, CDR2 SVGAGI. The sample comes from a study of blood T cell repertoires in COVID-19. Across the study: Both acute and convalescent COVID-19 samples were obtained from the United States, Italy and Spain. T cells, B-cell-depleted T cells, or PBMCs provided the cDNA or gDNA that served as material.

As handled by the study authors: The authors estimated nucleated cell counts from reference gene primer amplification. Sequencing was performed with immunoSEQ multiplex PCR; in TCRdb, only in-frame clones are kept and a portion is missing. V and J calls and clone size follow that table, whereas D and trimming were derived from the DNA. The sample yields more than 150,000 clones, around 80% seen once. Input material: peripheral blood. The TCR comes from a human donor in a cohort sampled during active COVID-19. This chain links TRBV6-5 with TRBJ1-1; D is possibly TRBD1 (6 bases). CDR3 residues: CATSGGARSF. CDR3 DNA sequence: TGTGCCACTAGTGGGGGGGCGCGGAGTTTT.